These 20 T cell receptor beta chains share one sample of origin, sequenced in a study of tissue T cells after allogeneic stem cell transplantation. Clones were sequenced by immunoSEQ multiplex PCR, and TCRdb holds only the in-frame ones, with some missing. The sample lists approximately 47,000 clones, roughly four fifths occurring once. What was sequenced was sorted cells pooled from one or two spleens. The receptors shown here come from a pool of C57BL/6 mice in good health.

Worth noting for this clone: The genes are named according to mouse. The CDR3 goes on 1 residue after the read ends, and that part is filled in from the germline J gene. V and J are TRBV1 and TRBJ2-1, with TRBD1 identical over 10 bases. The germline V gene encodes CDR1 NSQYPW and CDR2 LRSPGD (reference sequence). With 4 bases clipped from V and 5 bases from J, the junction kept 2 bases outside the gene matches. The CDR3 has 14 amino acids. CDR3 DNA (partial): TGCACCTGCAGTGGGGACAGGGGAAATGCTGAGCAGTTC. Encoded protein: CTCSGDRGNAEQF. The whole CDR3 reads CTCSGDRGNAEQFF.

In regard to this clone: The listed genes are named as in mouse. The CDR3: CASNSDSSAETLYF. The DNA read from the CDR3 is TGTGCCAGCAATTCAGATTCTAGTGCAGAAACGCTGTAT. The chain couples TRBV13-1 to TRBJ2-3; D remains unclear. The observed sequence ends 1 residue before the CDR3 terminus, with the missing tail filled in from the germline J gene. The V end was cut by 6 bases, the J end by 0 bases, with 11 bases between. The CDR3 is made up of 14 amino acids. The V gene's germline CDR1 is NSHNY and CDR2 SYGAGN.

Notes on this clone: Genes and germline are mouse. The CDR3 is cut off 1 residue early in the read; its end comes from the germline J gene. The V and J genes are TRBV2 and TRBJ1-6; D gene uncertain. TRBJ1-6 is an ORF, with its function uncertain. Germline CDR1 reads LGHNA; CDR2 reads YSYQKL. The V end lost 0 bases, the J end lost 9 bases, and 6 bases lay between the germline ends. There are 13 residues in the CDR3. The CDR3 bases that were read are TGTGCCAGCAGCCAAGAGCCCTCTTCGCCCCTCTAC. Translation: CASSQEPSSPLY. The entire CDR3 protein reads CASSQEPSSPLYF.

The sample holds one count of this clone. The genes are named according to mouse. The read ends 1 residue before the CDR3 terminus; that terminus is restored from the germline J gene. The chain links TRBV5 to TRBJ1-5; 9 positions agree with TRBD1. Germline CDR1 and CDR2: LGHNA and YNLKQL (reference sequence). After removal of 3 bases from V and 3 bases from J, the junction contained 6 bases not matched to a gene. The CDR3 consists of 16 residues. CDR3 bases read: TGTGCCAGCAGCCATCAACCGACAGGGGGCAACCAGGCTCCGCTT. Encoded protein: CASSHQPTGGNQAPL. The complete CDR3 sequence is CASSHQPTGGNQAPLF.

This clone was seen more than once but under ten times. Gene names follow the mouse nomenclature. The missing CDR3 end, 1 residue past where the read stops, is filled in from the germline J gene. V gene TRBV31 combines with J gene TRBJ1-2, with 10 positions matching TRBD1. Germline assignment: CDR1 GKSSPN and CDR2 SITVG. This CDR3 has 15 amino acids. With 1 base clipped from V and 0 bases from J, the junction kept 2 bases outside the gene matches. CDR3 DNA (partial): TGTGCCTGGAGTCCGGGACAGGGGACAAACTCCGACTACACC. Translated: CAWSPGQGTNSDYT. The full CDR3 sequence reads CAWSPGQGTNSDYTF.

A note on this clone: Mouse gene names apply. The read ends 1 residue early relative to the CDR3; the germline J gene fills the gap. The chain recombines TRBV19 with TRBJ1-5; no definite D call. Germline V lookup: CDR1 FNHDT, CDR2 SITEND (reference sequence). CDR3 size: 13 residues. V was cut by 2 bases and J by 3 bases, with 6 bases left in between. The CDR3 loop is CASSIGGNQAPLF. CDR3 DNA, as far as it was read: TGTGCCAGCAGTATCGGCGGCAACCAGGCTCCGCTT.

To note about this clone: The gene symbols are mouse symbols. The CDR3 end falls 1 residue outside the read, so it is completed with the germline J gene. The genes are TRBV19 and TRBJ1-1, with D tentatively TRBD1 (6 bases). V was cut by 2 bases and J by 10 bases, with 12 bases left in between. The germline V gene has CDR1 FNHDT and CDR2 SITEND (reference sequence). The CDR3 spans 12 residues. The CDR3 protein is CASSIWGQTVFF. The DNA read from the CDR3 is TGTGCCAGCAGTATTTGGGGGCAGACAGTCTTC.

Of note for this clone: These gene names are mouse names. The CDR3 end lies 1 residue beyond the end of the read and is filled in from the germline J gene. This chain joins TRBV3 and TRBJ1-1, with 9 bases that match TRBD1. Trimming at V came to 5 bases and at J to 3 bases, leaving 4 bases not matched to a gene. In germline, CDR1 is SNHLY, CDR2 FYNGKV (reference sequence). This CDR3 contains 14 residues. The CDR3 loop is CASSLGTGYTEVFF. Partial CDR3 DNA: TGTGCCAGCAGCCTAGGGACAGGGTACACAGAAGTCTTC.

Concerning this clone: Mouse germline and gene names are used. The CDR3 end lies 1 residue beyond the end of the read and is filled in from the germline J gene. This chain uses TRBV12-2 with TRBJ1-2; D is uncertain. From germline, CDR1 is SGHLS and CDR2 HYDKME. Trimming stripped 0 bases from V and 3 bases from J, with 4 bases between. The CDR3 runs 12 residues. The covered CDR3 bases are TGTGCCAGCTCTCTCGGGGACTCCGACTACACC. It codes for CASSLGDSDYT. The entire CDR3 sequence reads CASSLGDSDYTF.

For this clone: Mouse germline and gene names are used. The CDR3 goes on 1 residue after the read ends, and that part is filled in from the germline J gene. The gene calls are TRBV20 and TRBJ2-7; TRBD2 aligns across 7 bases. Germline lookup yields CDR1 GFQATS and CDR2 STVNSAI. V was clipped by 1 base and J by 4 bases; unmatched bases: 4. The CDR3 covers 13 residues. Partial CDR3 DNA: TGTGGTGCTAGGGTCGGCTGGGGGTATGAACAGTAC. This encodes CGARVGWGYEQY. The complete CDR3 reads CGARVGWGYEQYF.

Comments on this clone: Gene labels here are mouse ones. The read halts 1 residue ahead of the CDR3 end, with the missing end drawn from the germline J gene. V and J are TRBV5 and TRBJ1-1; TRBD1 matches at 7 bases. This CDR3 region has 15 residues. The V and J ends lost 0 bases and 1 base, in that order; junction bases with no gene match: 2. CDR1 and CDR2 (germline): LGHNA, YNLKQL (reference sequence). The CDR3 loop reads CASSQERGRNTEVFF. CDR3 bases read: TGTGCCAGCAGCCAAGAGAGGGGGCGAAACACAGAAGTCTTC.

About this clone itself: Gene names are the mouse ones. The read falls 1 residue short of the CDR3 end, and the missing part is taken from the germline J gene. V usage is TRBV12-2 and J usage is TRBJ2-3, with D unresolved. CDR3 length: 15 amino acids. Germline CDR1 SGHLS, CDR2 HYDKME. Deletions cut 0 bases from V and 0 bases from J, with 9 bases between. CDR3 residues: CASSLEPASAETLYF. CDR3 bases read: TGTGCCAGCTCTCTCGAGCCGGCTAGTGCAGAAACGCTGTAT. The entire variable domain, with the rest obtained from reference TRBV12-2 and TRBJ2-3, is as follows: NSGVVQSPRYIIKGKGERSILKCIPISGHLSVAWYQQTQGQELKFFIQHYDKMERDKGNLPSRFSVQQFDDYHSEMNMSALELEDSAVYFCASSLEPASAETLYFGSGTRLTVL.

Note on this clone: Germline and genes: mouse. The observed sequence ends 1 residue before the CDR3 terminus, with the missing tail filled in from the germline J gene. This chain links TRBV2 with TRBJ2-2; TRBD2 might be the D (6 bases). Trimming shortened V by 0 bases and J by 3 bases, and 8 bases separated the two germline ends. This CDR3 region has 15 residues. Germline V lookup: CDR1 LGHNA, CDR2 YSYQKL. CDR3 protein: CASSQERGDTGQLYF. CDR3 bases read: TGTGCCAGCAGCCAAGAACGGGGGGACACCGGGCAGCTCTAC.

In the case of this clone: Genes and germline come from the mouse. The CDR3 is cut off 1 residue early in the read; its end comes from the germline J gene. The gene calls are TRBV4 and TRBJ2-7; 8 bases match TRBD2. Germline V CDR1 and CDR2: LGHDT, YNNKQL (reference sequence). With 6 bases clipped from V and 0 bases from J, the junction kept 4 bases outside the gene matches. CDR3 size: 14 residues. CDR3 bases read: TGTGCCAGCAGGCACTGGGGGAGCTCCTATGAACAGTAC. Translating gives CASRHWGSSYEQY. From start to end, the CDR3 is CASRHWGSSYEQYF.

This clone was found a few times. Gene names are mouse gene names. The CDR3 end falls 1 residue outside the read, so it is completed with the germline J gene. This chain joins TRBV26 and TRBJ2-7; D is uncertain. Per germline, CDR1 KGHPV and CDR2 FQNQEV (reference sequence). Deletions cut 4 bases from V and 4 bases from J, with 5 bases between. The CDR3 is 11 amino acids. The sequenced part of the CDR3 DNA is TGTGCCAGCAGTCAAAATTATGAACAGTAC. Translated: CASSQNYEQY. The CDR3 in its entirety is CASSQNYEQYF.

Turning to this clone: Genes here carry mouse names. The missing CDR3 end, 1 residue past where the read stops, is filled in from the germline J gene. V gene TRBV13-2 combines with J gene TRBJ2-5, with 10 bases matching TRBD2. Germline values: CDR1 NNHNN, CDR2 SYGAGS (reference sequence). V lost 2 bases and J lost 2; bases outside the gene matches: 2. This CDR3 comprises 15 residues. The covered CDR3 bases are TGTGCCAGCGGTGACTGGGGGGGCGCCCAAGACACCCAGTAC. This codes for CASGDWGGAQDTQY. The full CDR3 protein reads CASGDWGGAQDTQYF.

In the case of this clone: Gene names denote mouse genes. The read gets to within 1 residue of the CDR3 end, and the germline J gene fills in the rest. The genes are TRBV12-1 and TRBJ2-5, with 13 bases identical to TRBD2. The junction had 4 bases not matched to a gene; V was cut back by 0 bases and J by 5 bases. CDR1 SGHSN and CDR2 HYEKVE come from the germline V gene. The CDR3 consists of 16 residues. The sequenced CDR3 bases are TGTGCCAGCTCTCTCGCGGACTGGGGGGGCCCAGACACCCAGTAC. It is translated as CASSLADWGGPDTQY. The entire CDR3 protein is CASSLADWGGPDTQYF. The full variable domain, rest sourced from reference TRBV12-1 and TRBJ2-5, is DSGVVQSPRHIIKEKGGRSVLTCIPISGHSNVVWYQQTLGKELKFLIQHYEKVERDKGFLPSRFSVQQFDDYHSEMNMSALELEDSAMYFCASSLADWGGPDTQYFGPGTRLLVL.

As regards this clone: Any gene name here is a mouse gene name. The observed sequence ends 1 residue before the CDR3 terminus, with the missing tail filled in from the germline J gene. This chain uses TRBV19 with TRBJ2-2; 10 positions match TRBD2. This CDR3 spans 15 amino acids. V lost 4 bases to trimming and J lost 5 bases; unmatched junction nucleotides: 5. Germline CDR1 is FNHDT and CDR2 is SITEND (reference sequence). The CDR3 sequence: CASSLGGRGTGQLYF. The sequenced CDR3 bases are TGTGCCAGCAGTCTGGGGGGGCGCGGGACCGGGCAGCTCTAC.

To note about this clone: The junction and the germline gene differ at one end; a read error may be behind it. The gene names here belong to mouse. The DNA read from the CDR3 is TGTGGTGCTAGGGAGACAGACACCGGGCGGCTCTAC. This translates into CGARETDTGRLY. The entire CDR3 protein reads CGARETDTGRLYF. V gene TRBV20 combines with J gene TRBJ2-2; tentative D call: TRBD1 (5 bases). The CDR3 end falls 1 residue outside the read, so it is completed with the germline J gene. This CDR3 is built from 13 residues. Germline assignment: CDR1 GFQATS and CDR2 STVNSAI.

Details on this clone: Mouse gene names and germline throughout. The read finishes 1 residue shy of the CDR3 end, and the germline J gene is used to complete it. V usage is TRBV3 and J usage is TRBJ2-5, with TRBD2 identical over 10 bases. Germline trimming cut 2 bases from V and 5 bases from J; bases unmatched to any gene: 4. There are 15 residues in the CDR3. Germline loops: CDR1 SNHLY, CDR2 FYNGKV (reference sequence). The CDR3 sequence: CASSLRLGGGDTQYF. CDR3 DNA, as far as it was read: TGTGCCAGCAGCTTACGACTGGGGGGAGGAGACACCCAGTAC.